These 5 T cell receptor beta chains came from one sample sequenced in a study of response to subunit inactivated influenza vaccine. TCRdb re-derived calls from the RT-PCR reads in MiXCR, one entry per CDR3 protein. The table includes 500,000 to 600,000 distinct CDR3 sequences, around 15% detected once. Here the sequenced sample was PBMCs from blood, taken roughly 12 days after vaccination. Receptors originate from a man aged 50-60 years who received an inactivated influenza vaccine.

This clonotype was picked up a small number of times. V gene TRBV20-1 combines with J gene TRBJ2-2; D is perhaps TRBD1 (6 bases). Germline lookup yields CDR1 DFQATT and CDR2 SNEGSKA (reference sequence). Trimming shortened V by 1 base and J by 7 bases, and 13 bases separated the two germline ends. CDR3 size: 14 residues. The CDR3 DNA follows: TGCAGTGCTAGAGCTGGGGGCCGGAACGGGGAGCTGTTTTTT. It translates to CSARAGGRNGELFF.

The rearrangement links TRBV5-6 to TRBJ2-7; a weak D match, TRBD2 (5 bases). The V gene lost 4 bases and the J gene lost 2 bases, with 13 bases spanning the gap. CDR1 SGHDT and CDR2 YYEEEE come from the germline V gene. The CDR3 covers 14 residues. CDR3 amino acids: CASSLHPGAYEQYF. Written as DNA, the CDR3 is TGTGCCAGCAGCCTACACCCCGGGGCCTACGAGCAGTACTTC.

V and J are TRBV14 and TRBJ2-7; D is tentatively TRBD1 or TRBD2 (6 bases each). The CDR3 loop spans 16 amino acids. The germline gives CDR1 SGHDN, CDR2 FVKESK. The ends were cut back, 1 base at V and 0 bases at J, with 13 bases in the middle. CDR3: CASSQGRDILSYEQYF. In DNA form, the CDR3 reads TGTGCCAGCAGCCAAGGGCGGGACATTCTCTCCTACGAGCAGTACTTC. The whole variable domain, remainder taken from reference TRBV14 and TRBJ2-7, is EAGVTQFPSHSVIEKGQTVTLRCDPISGHDNLYWYRRVMGKEIKFLLHFVKESKQDESGMPNNRFLAERTGGTYSTLKVQPAELEDSGVYFCASSQGRDILSYEQYFGPGTRLTVT.

The chain links TRBV20-1 to TRBJ2-2; TRBD1 matches at 9 bases. This CDR3 contains 16 residues. J gave up 6 bases and V 2 bases, and 10 bases lay outside the gene matches. Per germline, CDR1 DFQATT and CDR2 SNEGSKA (reference sequence). The CDR3 DNA reads as TGCAGTGCTAGATACACCGGGACAGGGTTATCCGGGGAGCTGTTTTTT. This encodes CSARYTGTGLSGELFF.

This clonotype was counted between two and nine times. The CDR3 spells CASSLRGPAKNIQYF. The CDR3 nucleotides read TGCGCCAGCAGCTTGCGGGGCCCAGCCAAAAACATTCAGTACTTC. The chain combines TRBV5-1 with TRBJ2-4; TRBD1 or TRBD2 may be the D gene (5 bases each). The CDR3 spans 15 residues. The germline CDR1 and CDR2 sequences are SGHRS and YFSETQ. The germline V and J ends were trimmed by 1 base and 0 bases, with 8 bases remaining between them.